The 20 T cell receptor beta chains below all came from one sample that was sequenced in a study of T cells expressing NK-cell markers. TCRdb reprocessed the 5' RACE reads, keeping one entry per CDR3 protein, no DNA. Listed are 150,000 to 200,000 distinct CDR3 sequences; about 18% falls within the top ten. The sample taken for sequencing was blood T cells: a sorted CD56 or NKG2C T cell subset, CD4+ or CD8+ T cells, or bulk PBMC T cells (not recorded which). The receptors were gathered from a woman aged 18 to 75 in good health.

The chain couples TRBV7-3 to TRBJ1-4; with no DNA, the TCRdb D assignment of TRBD1 cannot be verified. Germline lookup yields CDR1 SGHTA and CDR2 FQGTGA. The CDR3 runs 13 residues. The CDR3 loop is CASSQGEGEKLFF. The variable domain in full, completed from reference TRBV7-3 and TRBJ1-4, reads GAGVSQTPSNKVTEKGKYVELRCDPISGHTALYWYRQSLGQGPEFLIYFQGTGAADDSGLPNDRFFAVRPEGSVSTLKIQRTERGDSAVYLCASSQGEGEKLFFGSGTQLSVL.

This chain connects TRBV24-1 to TRBJ2-1. Germline V gene lookup returns CDR1 KGHDR and CDR2 SFDVKD. CDR3 length equals 16 residues. The chain's CDR3 is CATSAADGISYNEQFF.

The genes are TRBV7-2 and TRBJ2-5. CDR3 length: 16 amino acids. CDR1 is SGHTA, CDR2 FQGNSA, per germline. The CDR3 region is CASRMFTAGGEETQYF. Variable domain in full (rest from reference TRBV7-2 and TRBJ2-5): GAGVSQSPSNKVTEKGKDVELRCDPISGHTALYWYRQSLGQGLEFLIYFQGNSAPDKSGLPSDRFSAERTGGSVSTLTIQRTQQEDSAVYLCASRMFTAGGEETQYFGPGTRLLVL.

The chain joins TRBV7-9 to TRBJ2-3; TCRdb returns TRBD2, unconfirmable since there is no DNA. CDR3 length: 15 residues. Germline values: CDR1 SEHNR, CDR2 FQNEAQ (reference sequence). CDR3 residues: CASSFGTSSTDTQYF.

The gene calls are TRBV20-1 and TRBJ2-2; without DNA, the TCRdb call of TRBD2 cannot be checked. The CDR3 totals 17 residues. Germline V gives CDR1 DFQATT, CDR2 SNEGSKA (reference sequence). The CDR3 sequence: CSATDPGLAGPTGELFF.

The CDR3 sequence: CASRGQRGAAYNEQFF. The chain uses TRBV14 and TRBJ2-1; TCRdb proposes TRBD2, but this gene call is untestable without DNA. The CDR3 runs 16 residues. Germline CDR1 and CDR2: SGHDN and FVKESK. The whole variable domain, filled in from reference TRBV14 and TRBJ2-1, reads EAGVTQFPSHSVIEKGQTVTLRCDPISGHDNLYWYRRVMGKEIKFLLHFVKESKQDESGMPNNRFLAERTGGTYSTLKVQPAELEDSGVYFCASRGQRGAAYNEQFFGPGTRLTVL.

J is TRBJ2-1 and V is TRBV6-2 or TRBV6-3; checking the TCRdb D call of TRBD2 is not possible without DNA. This CDR3 is built from 17 residues. The germline V gene has CDR1 MNHEY and CDR2 SVGEGT. The CDR3 loop is CASSYSGPAGIYNEQFF.

This chain joins TRBV5-1 and TRBJ2-2; with no DNA, the TCRdb D assignment of TRBD2 cannot be verified. This CDR3 has 15 residues. The germline CDR1 and CDR2 sequences are SGHRS and YFSETQ. The CDR3 here is CASRLDSGGTGELFF.

The chain links TRBV20-1 to TRBJ1-4; TCRdb's D call of TRBD1 is untestable without DNA. This CDR3 contains 13 residues. CDR1 is DFQATT and CDR2 is SNEGSKA in the germline V gene (reference sequence). CDR3 sequence: CSATQVAMEKLFF.

The J gene is TRBJ2-5, the V gene TRBV6-6. This CDR3 contains 13 residues. Germline V gene data show CDR1 as MNHNY and CDR2 as SVGAGI (reference sequence). The CDR3 reads CASSFGYQETQYF.

V gene TRBV2 combines with J gene TRBJ1-2; TCRdb designates TRBD1, a call that cannot be tested without DNA. The CDR3 length is 13 residues. Germline V gene sequence: CDR1 SNHLY, CDR2 FYNNEI. The CDR3 protein is CASSAGTGYGYTF.

The rearrangement links TRBV4-2 to TRBJ2-1; the TCRdb D gene call, TRBD1, has no DNA to confirm it. The CDR3 consists of 16 residues. From germline, CDR1 is LGHNA and CDR2 YNFKEQ. The CDR3: CASSQEPTGAYNEQFF.

This chain links TRBV10-3 with TRBJ2-1; as DNA is missing, the TRBD2 call by TCRdb cannot be tested. CDR3 length: 12 residues. Germline V gene lookup returns CDR1 ENHRY and CDR2 SYGVKD. CDR3 residues: CAAARTYNEQFF.

The V call is TRBV7-9, the J call TRBJ1-5; TCRdb indicates TRBD1, and absent DNA this call remains unverified. The germline CDR1 and CDR2 sequences are SEHNR and FQNEAQ (reference sequence). The CDR3 sequence is 17 residues long. CDR3 amino acids: CASSLEGLNAGNQPQHF.

The chain's CDR3 is CASSLGPLNNEQFF. The chain links TRBV7-3 to TRBJ2-1; TCRdb proposes TRBD2, but this gene call is untestable without DNA. Germline values: CDR1 SGHTA, CDR2 FQGTGA. The CDR3 is 14 amino acids. Filled out from reference TRBV7-3 and TRBJ2-1, the complete variable domain reads GAGVSQTPSNKVTEKGKYVELRCDPISGHTALYWYRQSLGQGPEFLIYFQGTGAADDSGLPNDRFFAVRPEGSVSTLKIQRTERGDSAVYLCASSLGPLNNEQFFGPGTRLTVL.

The chain recombines TRBV4-2 with TRBJ1-1. Germline V gene sequence: CDR1 LGHNA, CDR2 YNFKEQ. The CDR3 totals 16 residues. CDR3 in amino acids: CASSQDGERKNTEAFF.

This chain joins TRBV9 and TRBJ2-7; TCRdb's D gene call, TRBD2, goes unchecked for lack of DNA. Germline CDR1 and CDR2: SGDLS and YYNGEE. There are 16 residues in the CDR3. Here the CDR3 reads CASSLKRGSGFDEQYF.

This CDR3 reads CASGRRAGNEQFF. The genes are TRBV7-9 and TRBJ2-1; TCRdb designates TRBD2, a call that cannot be tested without DNA. Germline CDR1 SEHNR, CDR2 FQNEAQ (reference sequence). The CDR3 consists of 13 residues.

The gene calls are TRBV14 and TRBJ1-6; as DNA is missing, the TRBD1 call by TCRdb cannot be tested. Germline values: CDR1 SGHDN, CDR2 FVKESK. The CDR3 totals 14 residues. The CDR3 sequence is CASSQESRDSPLHF. Using reference TRBV14 and TRBJ1-6 for the parts outside the CDR3, the full variable domain is EAGVTQFPSHSVIEKGQTVTLRCDPISGHDNLYWYRRVMGKEIKFLLHFVKESKQDESGMPNNRFLAERTGGTYSTLKVQPAELEDSGVYFCASSQESRDSPLHFGNGTRLTVT.

CDR3 loop: CASSPTTSPTDTQYF. This chain links TRBV18 with TRBJ2-3; there is no DNA to check the TCRdb D call of TRBD2. The CDR3 is made up of 15 amino acids. The germline CDR1 and CDR2 sequences are KGHSH and LQKENI.